A single sample gave rise to the 9 T cell receptor beta chains below, sequenced in a study of early T cells in non-severe SARS-CoV-2 infection. TCRdb redid the calling of the 5' RACE reads with MiXCR, one entry per CDR3 protein. The sample consists of roughly 61,000 distinct CDR3 sequences, less than 15% of them appearing once. The input for sequencing was whole blood, taken at baseline. The origin of the receptors is an adult who was a healthcare worker with PCR-confirmed SARS-CoV-2 infection or an uninfected control (not recorded which).

The rearrangement links TRBV11-3 to TRBJ2-1, with 11 bases matching TRBD1. CDR3 length equals 15 residues. Trimming cost V 3 bases and J 9 bases; bases outside gene matches: 7. Germline V gives CDR1 SGHNT, CDR2 YENEEA. The CDR3 loop reads CASSFGQGALAEQFF. The CDR3 coding sequence is TGTGCCAGCAGCTTCGGACAGGGGGCTTTGGCTGAGCAGTTCTTC.

In its sample, this clonotype was seen a few times. The V gene is TRBV7-2, the J gene TRBJ2-7; 8 bases fit TRBD1. Trimming removed 5 bases from V and 7 bases from J; junction bases left unmatched: 10. CDR1 and CDR2 from the germline V gene are SGHTA and FQGNSA. The CDR3 covers 14 residues. CDR3 sequence: CASSPRQGLGEQYF. The CDR3 DNA follows: TGTGCCAGCAGCCCTCGACAGGGGCTGGGGGAGCAGTACTTC.

This clonotype was observed at least ten times. This chain joins TRBV12-3 or TRBV12-4 and TRBJ1-6; TRBD1 might be the D (5 bases). V was shortened by 3 bases and J by 6 bases, with 15 bases between the two germline ends. This CDR3 has 16 amino acids. As DNA, the CDR3 is TGTGCCAGCAGTTTGTATGGGGCTTCGGGTAATTCACCCCTCCACTTT. Translation: CASSLYGASGNSPLHF.

This clonotype was recorded many times. In nucleotides, the CDR3 is TGTGCCAGCAGTTACTCAAGAAATGAGCAGTTCTTC. As protein: CASSYSRNEQFF. The chain links TRBV6-6 to TRBJ2-1; D gene uncertain. The CDR3 has 12 amino acids. Germline V gene data show CDR1 as MNHNY and CDR2 as SVGAGI (reference sequence). The V gene lost 0 bases and the J gene lost 7 bases, with 4 bases spanning the gap.

J is TRBJ2-3 and V is TRBV20-1; D possibly corresponds to TRBD2 (5 bases). Per germline, CDR1 DFQATT and CDR2 SNEGSKA (reference sequence). The CDR3 has 13 residues. Trimming stripped 4 bases from V and 3 bases from J, with 11 bases between. The CDR3 DNA reads as TGCAGTGCTAATAAGCGGTATACAGATACGCAGTATTTT. Its translation is CSANKRYTDTQYF.

This clonotype has ten or more counts. The CDR3 DNA reads as TGTGCCAGGTCGAGACAGCTGAACACTGAAGCTTTCTTT. Translation gives CARSRQLNTEAFF. This chain links TRBV2 with TRBJ1-1, with TRBD1 as a possible D gene (5 bases). Germline CDR1 reads SNHLY; CDR2 reads FYNNEI. This CDR3 is built from 13 residues. Trimming stripped 9 bases from V and 0 bases from J, with 11 bases between.

This sequence joins TRBV7-9 and TRBJ2-7, with D unclear. Germline V lookup: CDR1 SEHNR, CDR2 FQNEAQ (reference sequence). The CDR3 loop spans 11 amino acids. Between the trimmed V and J ends, which lost 7 bases and 4 bases, there was a span of 8 bases. The CDR3 loop is CASTEDYEQYF. In DNA form, the CDR3 reads TGTGCCAGCACCGAAGATTACGAGCAGTACTTC.

Only a few counts were recorded for this clonotype. The genes are TRBV20-1 and TRBJ1-4; D not resolved. Trimming shortened V by 3 bases and J by 2 bases, and 10 bases separated the two germline ends. The CDR3 has 14 residues. Germline-derived CDR1 and CDR2 are DFQATT and SNEGSKA (reference sequence). In DNA, the CDR3 is TGCAGTGCTAGGGAGGGTGAGACTAATGAAAAACTGTTTTTT. Protein sequence: CSAREGETNEKLFF.

Only a few counts were recorded for this clonotype. The J gene is TRBJ2-7, the V gene TRBV19; 9 nucleotides match TRBD2. The junction had 10 bases not matched to a gene; V was cut back by 8 bases and J by 5 bases. This CDR3 has 14 amino acids. Germline CDR1 reads LNHDA; CDR2 reads SQIVND (reference sequence). Here the CDR3 reads CASSAGGLLDEQYF. Here the CDR3 DNA reads TGTGCCAGTTCGGCGGGAGGGCTCCTGGACGAGCAGTACTTC.